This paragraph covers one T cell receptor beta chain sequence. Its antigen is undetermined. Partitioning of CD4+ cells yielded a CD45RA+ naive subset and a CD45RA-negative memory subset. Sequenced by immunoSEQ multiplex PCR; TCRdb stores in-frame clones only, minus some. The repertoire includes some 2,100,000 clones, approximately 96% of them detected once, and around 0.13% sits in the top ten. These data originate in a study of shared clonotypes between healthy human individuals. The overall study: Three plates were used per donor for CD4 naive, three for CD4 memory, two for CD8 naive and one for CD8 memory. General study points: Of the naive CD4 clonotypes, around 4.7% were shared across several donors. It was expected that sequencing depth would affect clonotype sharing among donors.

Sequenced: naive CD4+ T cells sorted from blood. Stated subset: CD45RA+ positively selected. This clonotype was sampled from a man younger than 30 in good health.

The CDR3 spells CASSDHKTGGLLGYTF. CDR3 in DNA: TGTGCCAGCAGTGACCACAAGACAGGAGGATTGCTTGGCTACACCTTC. V and J are TRBV2 and TRBJ1-2, with D possibly being TRBD1 (6 bases). The V end was cut by 3 bases, the J end by 7 bases, with 21 bases between. Germline V gene data show CDR1 as SNHLY and CDR2 as FYNNEI. The CDR3 loop spans 16 amino acids.